The text below deals with one T cell receptor (beta chain). The source of the sample is a study of blood T cell repertoires in COVID-19. Profiling relied on immunoSEQ multiplex PCR, and the TCRdb table lists in-frame clones only, not all of them. The table includes fewer than 35,000 clones, about nine tenths detected once. The CDR3 has 17 amino acids. Germline lookup yields CDR1 MDHEN and CDR2 SYDVKM. With 3 bases removed from V and 2 bases from J, the gap between germline ends came to 16 bases. The chain employs TRBV28 and TRBJ2-2; D unresolved. This receptor was obtained from a human donor in a cohort sampled during active COVID-19. The donor label of this sample is uncertain. Sequencing was carried out using peripheral blood. The CDR3 loop reads CASSLPFSGFNTGELFF. The CDR3 DNA follows: TGTGCCAGCAGTTTGCCCTTCTCGGGTTTTAACACCGGGGAGCTGTTTTTT.